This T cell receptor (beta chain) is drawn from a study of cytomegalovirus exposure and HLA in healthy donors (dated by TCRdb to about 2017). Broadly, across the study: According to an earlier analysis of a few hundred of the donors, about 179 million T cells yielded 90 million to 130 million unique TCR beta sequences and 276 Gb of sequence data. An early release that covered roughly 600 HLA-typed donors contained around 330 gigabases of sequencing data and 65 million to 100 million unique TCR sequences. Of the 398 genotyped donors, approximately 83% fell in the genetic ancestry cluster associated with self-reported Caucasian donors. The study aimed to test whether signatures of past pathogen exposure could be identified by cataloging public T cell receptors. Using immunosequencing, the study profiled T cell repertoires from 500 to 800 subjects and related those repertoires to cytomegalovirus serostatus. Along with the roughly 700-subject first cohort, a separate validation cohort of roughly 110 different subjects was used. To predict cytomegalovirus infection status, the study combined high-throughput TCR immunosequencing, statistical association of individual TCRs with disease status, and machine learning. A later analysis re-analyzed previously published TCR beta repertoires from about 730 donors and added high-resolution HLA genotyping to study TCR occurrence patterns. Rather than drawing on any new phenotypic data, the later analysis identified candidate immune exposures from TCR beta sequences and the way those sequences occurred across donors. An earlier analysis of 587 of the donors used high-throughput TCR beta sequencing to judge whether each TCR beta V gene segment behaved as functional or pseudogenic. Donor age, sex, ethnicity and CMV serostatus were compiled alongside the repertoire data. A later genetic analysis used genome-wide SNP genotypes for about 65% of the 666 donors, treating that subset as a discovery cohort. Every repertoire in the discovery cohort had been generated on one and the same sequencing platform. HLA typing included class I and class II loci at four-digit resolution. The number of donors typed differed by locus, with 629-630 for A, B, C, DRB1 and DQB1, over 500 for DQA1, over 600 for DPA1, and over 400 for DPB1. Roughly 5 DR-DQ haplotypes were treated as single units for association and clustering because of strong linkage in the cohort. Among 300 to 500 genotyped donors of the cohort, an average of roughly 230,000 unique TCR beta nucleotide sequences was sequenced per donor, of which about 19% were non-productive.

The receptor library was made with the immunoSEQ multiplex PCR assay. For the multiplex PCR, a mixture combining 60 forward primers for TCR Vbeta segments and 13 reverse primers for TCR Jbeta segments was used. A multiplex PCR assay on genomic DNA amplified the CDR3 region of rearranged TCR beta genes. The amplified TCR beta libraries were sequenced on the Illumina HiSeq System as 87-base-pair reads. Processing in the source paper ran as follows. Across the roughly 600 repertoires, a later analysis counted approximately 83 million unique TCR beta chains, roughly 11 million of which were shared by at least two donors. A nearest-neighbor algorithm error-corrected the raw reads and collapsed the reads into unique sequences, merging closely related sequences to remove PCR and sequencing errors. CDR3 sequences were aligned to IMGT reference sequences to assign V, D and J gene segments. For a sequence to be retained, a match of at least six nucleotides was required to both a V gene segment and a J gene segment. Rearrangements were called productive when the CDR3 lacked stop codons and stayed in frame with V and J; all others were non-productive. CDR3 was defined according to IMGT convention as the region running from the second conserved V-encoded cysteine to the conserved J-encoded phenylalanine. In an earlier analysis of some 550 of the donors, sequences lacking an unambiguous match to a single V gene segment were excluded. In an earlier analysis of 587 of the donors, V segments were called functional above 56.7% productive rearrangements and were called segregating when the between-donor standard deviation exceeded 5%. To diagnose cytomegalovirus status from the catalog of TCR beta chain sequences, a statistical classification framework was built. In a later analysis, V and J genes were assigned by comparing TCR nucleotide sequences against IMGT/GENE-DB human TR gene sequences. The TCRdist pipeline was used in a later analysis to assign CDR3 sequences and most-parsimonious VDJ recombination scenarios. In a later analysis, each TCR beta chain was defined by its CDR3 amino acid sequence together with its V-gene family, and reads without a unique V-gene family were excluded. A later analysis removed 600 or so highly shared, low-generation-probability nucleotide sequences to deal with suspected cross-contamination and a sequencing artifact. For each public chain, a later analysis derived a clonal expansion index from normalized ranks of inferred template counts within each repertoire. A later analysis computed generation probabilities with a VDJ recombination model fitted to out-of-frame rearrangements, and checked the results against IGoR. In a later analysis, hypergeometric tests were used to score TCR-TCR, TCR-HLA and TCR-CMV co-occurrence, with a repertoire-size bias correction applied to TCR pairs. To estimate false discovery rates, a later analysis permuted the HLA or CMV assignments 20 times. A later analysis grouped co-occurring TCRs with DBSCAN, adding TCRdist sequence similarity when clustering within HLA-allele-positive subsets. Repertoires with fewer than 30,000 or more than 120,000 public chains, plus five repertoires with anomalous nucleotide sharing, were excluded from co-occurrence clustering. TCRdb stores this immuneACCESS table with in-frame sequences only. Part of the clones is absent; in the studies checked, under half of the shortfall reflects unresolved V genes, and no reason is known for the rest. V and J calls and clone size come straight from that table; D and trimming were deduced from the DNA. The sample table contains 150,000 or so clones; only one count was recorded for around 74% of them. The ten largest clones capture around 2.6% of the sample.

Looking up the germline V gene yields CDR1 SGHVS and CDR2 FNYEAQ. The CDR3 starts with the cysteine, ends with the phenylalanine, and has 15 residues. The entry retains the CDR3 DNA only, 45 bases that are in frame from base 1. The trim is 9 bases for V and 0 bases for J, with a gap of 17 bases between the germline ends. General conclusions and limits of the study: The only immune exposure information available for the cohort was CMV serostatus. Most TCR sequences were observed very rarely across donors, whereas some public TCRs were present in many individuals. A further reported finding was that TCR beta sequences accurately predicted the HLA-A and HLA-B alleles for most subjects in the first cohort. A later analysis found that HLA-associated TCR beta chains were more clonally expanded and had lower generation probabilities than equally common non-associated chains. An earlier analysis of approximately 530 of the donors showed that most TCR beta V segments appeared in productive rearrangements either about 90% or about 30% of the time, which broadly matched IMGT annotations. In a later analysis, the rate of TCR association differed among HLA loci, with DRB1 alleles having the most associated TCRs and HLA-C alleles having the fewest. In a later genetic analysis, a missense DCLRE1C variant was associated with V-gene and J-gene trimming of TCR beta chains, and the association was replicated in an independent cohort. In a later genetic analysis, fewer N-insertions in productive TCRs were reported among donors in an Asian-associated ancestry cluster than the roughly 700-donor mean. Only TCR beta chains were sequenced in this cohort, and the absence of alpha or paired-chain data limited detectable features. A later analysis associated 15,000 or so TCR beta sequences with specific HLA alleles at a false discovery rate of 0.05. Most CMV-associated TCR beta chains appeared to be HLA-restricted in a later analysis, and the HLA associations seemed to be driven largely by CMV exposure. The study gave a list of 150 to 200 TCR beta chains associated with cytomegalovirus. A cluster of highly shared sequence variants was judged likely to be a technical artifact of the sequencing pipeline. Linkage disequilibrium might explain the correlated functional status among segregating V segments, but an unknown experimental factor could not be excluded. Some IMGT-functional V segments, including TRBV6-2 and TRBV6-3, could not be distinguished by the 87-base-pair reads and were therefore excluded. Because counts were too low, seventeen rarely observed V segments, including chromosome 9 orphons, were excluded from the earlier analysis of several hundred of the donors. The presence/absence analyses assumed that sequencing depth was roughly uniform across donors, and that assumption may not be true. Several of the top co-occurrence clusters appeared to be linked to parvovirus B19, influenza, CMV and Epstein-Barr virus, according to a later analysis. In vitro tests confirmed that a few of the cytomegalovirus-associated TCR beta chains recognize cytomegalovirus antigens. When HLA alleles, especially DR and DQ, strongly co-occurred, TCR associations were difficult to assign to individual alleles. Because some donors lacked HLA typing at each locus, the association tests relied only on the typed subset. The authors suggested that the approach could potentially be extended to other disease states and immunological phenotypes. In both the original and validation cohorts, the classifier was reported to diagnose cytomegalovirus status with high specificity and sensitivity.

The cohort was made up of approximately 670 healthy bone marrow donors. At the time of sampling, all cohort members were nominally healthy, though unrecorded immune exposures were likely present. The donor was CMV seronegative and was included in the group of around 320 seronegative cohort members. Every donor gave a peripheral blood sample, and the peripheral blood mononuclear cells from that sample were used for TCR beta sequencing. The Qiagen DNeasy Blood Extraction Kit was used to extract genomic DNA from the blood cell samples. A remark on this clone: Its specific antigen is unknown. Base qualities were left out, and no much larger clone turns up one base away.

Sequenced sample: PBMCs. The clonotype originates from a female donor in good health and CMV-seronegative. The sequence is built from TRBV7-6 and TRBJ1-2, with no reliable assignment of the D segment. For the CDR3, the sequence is CARGSAGEANYGYTF. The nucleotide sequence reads TGTGCCAGGGGATCCGCGGGCGAAGCTAACTATGGCTACACCTTC. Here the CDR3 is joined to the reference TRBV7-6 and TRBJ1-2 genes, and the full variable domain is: GAGVSQSPRYKVTKRGQDVALRCDPISGHVSLYWYRQALGQGPEFLTYFNYEAQQDKSGLPNDRFSAERPEGSISTLTIQRTEQRDSAMYRCARGSAGEANYGYTFGSGTRLTVV.